The 28 T cell receptor beta chains reported below all come from one sample, sequenced in a study of CD8 T cells in ankylosing spondylitis. These TCRs' antigens remain unknown. MiXCR, applied by TCRdb to the 5' RACE reads, yields one record per CDR3 protein. This sample has 750,000 to 850,000 distinct CDR3 sequences, with about an eighth found just once. Study-level results: One TCR beta motif, made up of fewer than 10 highly homologous variants, appeared characteristic of ankylosing spondylitis blood.

Sequencing was carried out using blood, either unsorted or a sorted T cell fraction (not recorded which). These receptors all come from a male donor with ankylosing spondylitis.

V is TRBV5-1 and J is TRBJ1-6, with no clear D. Between the trimmed V and J ends, which lost 3 bases and 5 bases, there was a span of 15 bases. CDR1 is SGHRS, CDR2 YFSETQ, per germline. CDR3 length: 16 amino acids. The chain's CDR3 is CASSYGLGSDNSPLHF. CDR3 sequence (DNA): TGCGCCAGCAGCTACGGCTTAGGGTCGGATAATTCACCCCTCCACTTT. Full variable domain (remainder filled in from reference TRBV5-1 and TRBJ1-6): KAGVTQTPRYLIKTRGQQVTLSCSPISGHRSVSWYQQTPGQGLQFLFEYFSETQRNKGNFPGRFSGRQFSNSRSEMNVSTLELGDSALYLCASSYGLGSDNSPLHFGNGTRLTVT.

This clonotype was counted a few times. V gene TRBV6-2 or TRBV6-3 combines with J gene TRBJ2-1; D gene ambiguous. The germline V gene encodes CDR1 MNHEY and CDR2 SVGEGT. The CDR3 contains 14 residues. The germline V and J ends were trimmed by 10 bases and 9 bases, with 22 bases remaining between them. CDR3 region: CATQLDTQASEQFF. CDR3 nucleotide sequence: TGTGCCACACAATTGGATACCCAAGCCAGTGAGCAGTTCTTC.

This clonotype was detected a few times. The chain recombines TRBV7-6 with TRBJ1-1; TRBD1 is a possible D gene (6 bases). Per the germline V gene, CDR1 is SGHVS and CDR2 is FNYEAQ. The CDR3 runs to 15 residues. V lost 5 bases, J lost 0 bases, and 13 bases lay in between. CDR3 amino acids: CASSPRGGVNTEAFF. The DNA of the CDR3 is TGTGCCAGCAGCCCAAGAGGGGGAGTGAACACTGAAGCTTTCTTT.

This clonotype was seen ten or more times. The genes are TRBV10-3 and TRBJ2-5; D unresolved. V lost 3 bases and J 4 bases, leaving 12 bases between the germline ends. CDR1 and CDR2 from the germline V gene are ENHRY and SYGVKD. This CDR3 contains 14 residues. DNA of the CDR3: TGTGCCATCAGTGATTGGGGTTCCGGAGAGACCCAGTACTTC. This translates into CAISDWGSGETQYF.

This clonotype showed up just a few times. The V call is TRBV20-1, the J call TRBJ2-3, with D tentatively TRBD1 (5 bases). The germline V gene has CDR1 DFQATT and CDR2 SNEGSKA (reference sequence). Trimming cost V 6 bases and J 2 bases, with 15 bases left between them. The CDR3 is 14 amino acids. CDR3 region: CSALGQEDTDTQYF. CDR3 nucleotides: TGCAGTGCCTTGGGGCAGGAAGACACAGATACGCAGTATTTT.

This clonotype was observed a handful of times. CDR3 DNA: TGTGCCAGTAGTCTTCCCCCGTGGGGGACCCAGCATTTT. Translation gives CASSLPPWGTQHF. The gene calls are TRBV19 and TRBJ1-5; tentative D call: TRBD1 (5 bases). Deletions cut 5 bases from V and 11 bases from J, with 16 bases between. The CDR3 is made up of 13 amino acids. Germline lookup yields CDR1 LNHDA and CDR2 SQIVND (reference sequence). The complete variable domain, with remaining parts taken from reference TRBV19 and TRBJ1-5, reads DGGITQSPKYLFRKEGQNVTLSCEQNLNHDAMYWYRQDPGQGLRLIYYSQIVNDFQKGDIAEGYSVSREKKESFPLTVTSAQKNPTAFYLCASSLPPWGTQHFGDGTRLSIL.

This clonotype occurred a few times. CDR3 residues: CASRNAFRTVPYTEAFF. The CDR3 DNA sequence: TGCGCCAGCAGAAACGCGTTTCGGACAGTCCCGTACACTGAAGCTTTCTTT. The chain couples TRBV4-1 to TRBJ1-1, with D perhaps TRBD1 (6 bases). There are 17 residues in the CDR3. Trimming removed 6 bases from V and 3 bases from J, with 23 bases in between. Germline V gene lookup returns CDR1 MGHRA and CDR2 YSYEKL.

This clonotype has only a few counts. The rearrangement uses TRBV6-2 or TRBV6-3 and TRBJ2-7; 8 bases map to TRBD2. In germline, CDR1 is MNHEY, CDR2 SVGEGT. The CDR3 covers 15 residues. V shed 6 bases and J 0 bases; nucleotides not matched to a gene: 7. CDR3 coding DNA: TGTGCCAGCAGAACGACTAGCGAGATCTCCTACGAGCAGTACTTC. This encodes CASRTTSEISYEQYF.

This clonotype was seen repeatedly, ten times or more. The CDR3 DNA sequence: TGTGCCAGCAGCTTAAATGGAGGAAACACTGAAGCTTTCTTT. Translation gives CASSLNGGNTEAFF. The rearrangement joins TRBV7-3 to TRBJ1-1; D unresolved. Germline V gives CDR1 SGHTA, CDR2 FQGTGA. The length of the CDR3 is 14 residues. V was cut by 1 base and J by 2 bases, with 8 bases left in between.

The chain has TRBV10-3 and TRBJ2-7; possible D gene TRBD1, 5 bases. There are 12 residues in the CDR3. With 9 bases removed from V and 6 bases from J, the gap between germline ends came to 15 bases. Germline CDR1 is ENHRY and CDR2 is SYGVKD. The CDR3 protein is CAIWARTGEQYF. The CDR3, as DNA: TGTGCCATTTGGGCCAGAACAGGCGAGCAGTACTTC.

This clonotype occurred a few times. V and J are TRBV9 and TRBJ2-3; 11 nucleotides agree with TRBD2. V was clipped by 2 bases and J by 6 bases; unmatched bases: 8. Germline lookup yields CDR1 SGDLS and CDR2 YYNGEE. The CDR3 has 16 residues. For the CDR3, the DNA is TGTGCCAGCAGCGTTCAGACTAGCGGGGTGCCCGATACGCAGTATTTT. Its translation is CASSVQTSGVPDTQYF.

The table lists this clonotype with a few counts. This rearrangement joins TRBV5-8 to TRBJ2-5; 13 positions match TRBD2. From germline, CDR1 is SGHTS and CDR2 YDEGEE. The CDR3 runs 16 residues. Losses at the gene ends were 4 bases for V and 5 bases for J; bases not matched to a gene: 8. CDR3 DNA sequence: TGTGCCAGCAGCCCCTGGACTAGCGGGAGATCCGAGACCCAGTACTTC. This gives the protein CASSPWTSGRSETQYF.

This clonotype showed up just a few times. This chain joins TRBV27 and TRBJ2-5; D call uncertain. Germline V gene lookup returns CDR1 MNHEY and CDR2 SMNVEV (reference sequence). V lost 4 bases, J lost 4 bases, and 10 bases lay in between. The CDR3 is 13 residues long. CDR3 DNA sequence: TGTGCCAGCAGTTCCCCCCCGATAGAGACCCAGTACTTC. It specifies CASSSPPIETQYF.

In its sample, this clonotype was seen many times. This rearrangement joins TRBV5-1 to TRBJ2-1; 10 nucleotides match TRBD2. With V trimmed by 1 base and J by 10 bases, 2 bases remained unmatched. The germline gives CDR1 SGHRS, CDR2 YFSETQ. This CDR3 spans 13 amino acids. The CDR3 loop is CASSLISGGEQFF. The CDR3 DNA is TGCGCCAGCAGCTTGATTAGCGGGGGGGAGCAGTTCTTC.

This clonotype showed up just a few times. This rearrangement joins TRBV9 to TRBJ1-1, with 8 bases aligning to TRBD1. The junction had 7 bases not matched to a gene; V was cut back by 0 bases and J by 6 bases. The germline V gene encodes CDR1 SGDLS and CDR2 YYNGEE. There are 15 residues in the CDR3. The CDR3 sequence: CASSVVGQGSAEAFF. The CDR3 coding sequence is TGTGCCAGCAGCGTAGTAGGACAGGGATCCGCTGAAGCTTTCTTT.

In this sample, this clonotype turned up many times. The chain couples TRBV7-2 to TRBJ2-7, with D maybe TRBD1 (5 bases). V was clipped by 1 base and J by 1 base, with 8 bases between them. CDR1 and CDR2 (germline): SGHTA, FQGNSA. The CDR3 spans 14 residues. The CDR3 coding sequence is TGTGCCAGCAGCTTAGTAGGGGCATCCTACGAGCAGTACTTC. Encoded protein: CASSLVGASYEQYF.

This clonotype was seen more than once but under ten times. The V gene is TRBV20-1, the J gene TRBJ2-5, with 7 bases that match TRBD2. Germline V lookup: CDR1 DFQATT, CDR2 SNEGSKA (reference sequence). V gave up 5 bases and J gave up 2 bases; unmatched junction bases: 11. CDR3 length: 15 residues. DNA for the CDR3: TGCAGTGCTTCTCGGGCGGGAGATCCTCAAGAGACCCAGTACTTC. Its translation: CSASRAGDPQETQYF.

This clonotype was recorded at least ten times. The chain combines TRBV20-1 with TRBJ1-1; no clear D. This CDR3 region has 13 residues. V was shortened by 1 base and J by 2 bases, with 8 bases between the two germline ends. Germline V gene sequence: CDR1 DFQATT, CDR2 SNEGSKA (reference sequence). CDR3 in amino acids: CSARVVVNTEAFF. The DNA for the CDR3 is TGCAGTGCTAGAGTTGTAGTTAACACTGAAGCTTTCTTT.

This clonotype was detected ten times or more. One end of the junction fails to match germline, which may point to a read error. V gene TRBV7-2 combines with J gene TRBJ1-5; no definite D call. CDR1 and CDR2 (germline): SGHTA, FQGNSA. The CDR3 is made up of 14 amino acids. This CDR3 is CASSLEVDWQPQHF. Written as DNA, the CDR3 is TGTGCCAGCAGTTTAGAGGTCGATTGGCAGCCCCAGCATTTT.

The V and J genes are TRBV28 and TRBJ2-5, with D perhaps being TRBD1 or TRBD2 (5 bases each). Germline V gives CDR1 MDHEN, CDR2 SYDVKM. Trimming stripped 6 bases from V and 5 bases from J, with 16 bases between. CDR3 size: 14 residues. For the CDR3, the DNA is TGTGCCAGCAGGAACTCGGGGCAATTGGAGACCCAGTACTTC. It translates to CASRNSGQLETQYF.

This clonotype was observed a handful of times. The rearrangement links TRBV6-5 to TRBJ1-5, with D possibly matching TRBD1 (6 bases). CDR3 length: 15 amino acids. V lost 3 bases and J lost 6, with 15 bases in between. Germline loops: CDR1 MNHEY, CDR2 SVGAGI. In DNA, the CDR3 is TGTGCCAGCAGTTATGGGCCAGGGGAGGGTCAGCCCCAGCATTTT. Residues: CASSYGPGEGQPQHF.

This chain connects TRBV27 to TRBJ2-7, with 7 bases lining up with TRBD1. The V gene end was trimmed by 3 bases and the J gene end by 0 bases; junction bases not matched to a gene: 14. The germline CDR1 and CDR2 sequences are MNHEY and SMNVEV (reference sequence). The CDR3 contains 18 residues. The CDR3 DNA reads TGTGCCAGCAGTTTCTCCGCTTTAAGGGGGCGACGCTCCTACGAGCAGTACTTC. Protein: CASSFSALRGRRSYEQYF.

There are many counts of this clonotype. The chain is built from TRBV5-1 and TRBJ2-6; D is ambiguous. The length of the CDR3 is 14 residues. Trimming stripped 2 bases from V and 3 bases from J, with 6 bases between. Germline V gene lookup returns CDR1 SGHRS and CDR2 YFSETQ. The CDR3: CASSFQSGANVLTF. The CDR3 nucleotides are TGCGCCAGCAGCTTCCAAAGTGGGGCCAACGTCCTGACTTTC.

The chain joins TRBV10-3 to TRBJ1-2; 9 nucleotides line up with TRBD1. Germline loops: CDR1 ENHRY, CDR2 SYGVKD. The CDR3 has 13 amino acids. V lost 7 bases, J lost 8 bases, and 8 bases stayed unmatched. The CDR3 region is CAITKGQGGGYTF. The CDR3 coding sequence is TGTGCCATCACTAAGGGACAGGGCGGAGGCTACACCTTC.

The chain links TRBV29-1 to TRBJ1-1; D unclear. CDR1 and CDR2 (germline): SQVTM, ANQGSEA. The CDR3 loop spans 13 amino acids. Trimming removed 4 bases at V and 0 bases at J, with 9 bases between. The CDR3 region is CSVAPLVNTEAFF. The CDR3 DNA is TGCAGCGTTGCCCCCCTAGTGAACACTGAAGCTTTCTTT.

Only a few counts were recorded for this clonotype. The V call is TRBV2, the J call TRBJ2-3, with D maybe TRBD2 (6 bases). V was cut by 10 bases and J by 0 bases, with 11 bases left in between. Germline-derived CDR1 and CDR2 are SNHLY and FYNNEI. This CDR3 region has 13 residues. CDR3 coding DNA: TGTGCCAAGCGTGGGACTAGCACAGATACGCAGTATTTT. Protein sequence: CAKRGTSTDTQYF.

V usage is TRBV6-1 and J usage is TRBJ1-6; D remains unclear. Germline CDR1 reads MNHNS; CDR2 reads SASEGT. The germline V and J ends were trimmed by 6 bases and 5 bases, with 11 bases remaining between them. CDR3 length: 14 amino acids. CDR3 in amino acids: CASRAEADNSPLHF. The CDR3 DNA is TGTGCCAGCAGAGCGGAGGCAGATAATTCACCCCTCCACTTT.

A remark on this clonotype: The junction and the germline gene differ at one end; a read error may be behind it. This sequence joins TRBV7-2 and TRBJ1-5; D gene ambiguous. Germline V gene lookup returns CDR1 SGHTA and CDR2 FQGNSA. CDR3 length: 13 amino acids. The CDR3 sequence: CAGSIAVSQPQHF. The CDR3 nucleotides read TGTGCCGGCAGTATCGCAGTTTCTCAGCCCCAGCATTTT. Full variable domain (outside the CDR3, taken from reference TRBV7-2 and TRBJ1-5): GAGVSQSPSNKVTEKGKDVELRCDPISGHTALYWYRQSLGQGLEFLIYFQGNSAPDKSGLPSDRFSAERTGGSVSTLTIQRTQQEDSAVYLCAGSIAVSQPQHFGDGTRLSIL.